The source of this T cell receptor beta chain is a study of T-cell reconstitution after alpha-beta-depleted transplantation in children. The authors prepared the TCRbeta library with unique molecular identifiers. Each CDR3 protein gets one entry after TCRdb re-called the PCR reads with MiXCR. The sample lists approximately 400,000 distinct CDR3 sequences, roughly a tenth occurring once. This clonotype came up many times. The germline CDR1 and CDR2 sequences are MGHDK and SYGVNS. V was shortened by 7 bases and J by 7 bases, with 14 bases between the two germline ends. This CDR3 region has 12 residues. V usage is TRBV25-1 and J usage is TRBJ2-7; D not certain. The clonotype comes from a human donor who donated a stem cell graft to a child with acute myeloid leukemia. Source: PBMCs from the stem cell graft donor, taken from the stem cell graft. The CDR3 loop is CASMDPATEQYF. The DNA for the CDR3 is TGTGCCAGCATGGACCCGGCGACTGAGCAGTACTTC.